This TCR beta chain originates from a study of human T cells and chemical hapten exposure. Germline V gene data show CDR1 as MDHEN and CDR2 as SYDVKM. V lost 5 bases and J lost 6, with 6 bases in between. This CDR3 has 11 residues. TCRdb passed the RACE reads through MiXCR, listing each CDR3 protein once. The table lists under 40,000 distinct CDR3 sequences, 10% to 13% of them singletons. The time point: pre-sensitization, week 0. Regarding treatment: therapeutic diphenylcyclopropenone sensitization with weekly scalp DPC. Extraction yielded total RNA from whole blood (unfractionated). Sequencing used whole blood, obtained in connection with sensitization to the hapten diphenylcyclopropenone (DPC). The TCR sequence derives from a man aged 45-60 years with alopecia areata. Some clones in this sample may be carry-over from other donors' samples. The J gene is TRBJ2-3, the V gene TRBV28; D gene unclear. The CDR3 DNA reads TGTGCCAGCAGTAGGGCGGATACGCAGTATTTT. This translates into CASSRADTQYF. Full variable domain (outside the CDR3, taken from reference TRBV28 and TRBJ2-3): DVKVTQSSRYLVKRTGEKVFLECVQDMDHENMFWYRQDPGLGLRLIYFSYDVKMKEKGDIPEGYSVSREKKERFSLILESASTNQTSMYLCASSRADTQYFGPGTRLTVL.